This T cell receptor beta chain came from a study of cytomegalovirus exposure and HLA in healthy donors. Overall study: Drawn from HLA-typed donors, tens of millions of unique TCRs were held in an early data release. Points from the study as a whole: Per a prior analysis, the majority of TCR beta V segments were productive roughly 87% or roughly 30% of the time.

With 60 Vbeta and 13 Jbeta primers, the PCR was carried out. Measured with immunoSEQ multiplex PCR; TCRdb has only the in-frame clones, and not every one. The sample has roughly 150,000 clones, around 72% seen once; the top ten hold about 2.3%. Germline CDR1 is SGHNT and CDR2 is YENEEA. V lost 5 bases, J lost 6 bases, and 8 bases lay in between. The CDR3 is 12 amino acids. Note on this clone: Its antigen is not known.

J is TRBJ2-1 and V is TRBV11-3, with D perhaps TRBD2 (6 bases). The specimen was PBMCs. The sequence was obtained from a female donor in good health and CMV-seronegative. The CDR3 sequence: CASSIGGNEQFF. The CDR3 DNA sequence: TGTGCCAGCAGCATCGGGGGCAATGAGCAGTTCTTC.